This is a list of T cell receptor beta chains from one sample in a study of shared clonotypes between healthy human individuals. Using immunoSEQ multiplex PCR, the repertoire was profiled, and TCRdb retains in-frame clones only, with some absent. Of 1.5 million to 2.5 million clones in the sample, just under 95% are singletons; the top ten hold roughly 1%. The sample was naive CD8+ T cells sorted from blood. The origin of the receptors is a man aged 18 to 30 in good health. Both conserved end residues are trimmed from each CDR3.

V gene	J gene	CDR3 protein
TRBV6-5	TRBJ2-5	ASTIDGETQY
TRBV7-6	TRBJ2-3	ASSLEAGGPADTQY
TRBV4-1	TRBJ2-1	ASRTAIDEQF
TRBV7-7	TRBJ2-5	ASSSGQGQETQY
TRBV6-1	TRBJ1-1	ASSEVDRGMNTEAF
TRBV9	TRBJ2-5	ASSVEGSGGSQETQY
TRBV28	TRBJ2-7	ASSNGVTYEQY
TRBV19	TRBJ2-7	ASSIDRLAGYYEQY
TRBV15	TRBJ1-5	ATSRDQAFNQPQH
TRBV2	TRBJ1-2	ASSPPEGWGYT
TRBV7-9	TRBJ1-2	ASSPRLGRDYGYT
TRBV5-1	TRBJ1-4	ASSPLGQGASTNEKLF
TRBV19	TRBJ1-5	ASSILAGGNQPQH
TRBV21-1	TRBJ2-7	ASTPTRLAGHEQY
TRBV5-3	TRBJ2-4	ARSLAMGVSCPKTFSTRLPY